The T cell receptor (beta chain) described here comes from a study of Tregs in tolerant kidney transplant recipients. V lost 1 base to trimming and J lost 8 bases, with 17 bases between them. The CDR3 covers 15 residues. The germline V gene encodes CDR1 MGHRA and CDR2 YSYEKL. Using immunoSEQ multiplex PCR, the repertoire was profiled, and TCRdb retains in-frame clones only, with some absent. The table lists over 50,000 clones, about 83% of them singletons, with 5.2% in the top ten. Study-wide results and limits: Biological reproducibility was not directly addressed, but technical replication error appeared minimal. Activated donor B cell expansion appeared to reveal the most relevant donor-specific TCRbeta repertoire. Findings come from small patient numbers and require larger validation.

This clone appeared a few times. Its antigen is as yet unknown. Unstimulated regulatory T cells (CD4+CD25+CD127-), CD4+CD25- non-regulatory cells, CD4 and CD8 cells were FACS-sorted from thawed PBMCs. The chain links TRBV4-1 to TRBJ1-2; TRBD1 might be the D (6 bases). The TCR was taken from a human donor in good health. The sample comprised CD4+ T cells from blood. CDR3 sequence: CASSQGGRGDGGYTF. CDR3 nucleotide sequence: TGCGCCAGCAGCCAAGGGGGCAGGGGAGATGGGGGCTACACCTTC.